This TCR beta chain was identified during a study of T cell responses to AZD1222 COVID-19 vaccine. Study context: Second-dose intervals near 4 or 12 weeks were combined. Study-wide points: Along spike, vaccine-associated CD4 TCRs were found throughout, with dominance at 160-218 and 743-854. Baseline seropositives among AZD1222 recipients totaled only five or six. The donor cohort was predominantly white British with a female majority, and clonal diversity may have been underestimated.

Data came from immunoSEQ multiplex PCR; TCRdb stores just in-frame clones and leaves some out. This sample carries 150,000 to 200,000 clones, approximately 94% of them seen once, and the ten largest clones take about 3%. About this clone: No antigen is known for it.

Sample: peripheral blood, taken on day 0 of AZD1222 vaccination. The sequence derives from an adult in good health.

This chain's CDR3 is CASGQETQYF. The DNA of the CDR3 is TGTGCCAGCGGTCAAGAGACCCAGTACTTC. The chain couples TRBV21-1 to TRBJ2-5. TRBV21-1 has pseudogene status. The CDR3 has 10 amino acids.